This TCR beta chain was identified in a study of shared clonotypes between healthy human individuals. The V and J ends lost 5 bases and 5 bases, in that order; junction bases with no gene match: 6. Looked up from germline, CDR1 is SNHLY and CDR2 is FYNNEI. The CDR3 loop spans 15 amino acids. Naive CD8 cells comprised CD45RO-negative, CCR7-positively selected cells, excluding terminally differentiated effector memory CD45RA+ cells. The repertoire was sequenced with immunoSEQ multiplex PCR; TCRdb's copy has only in-frame clones and lacks some. In the table there are about 2,100,000 clones, approximately 94% of which are singletons.

The chain carries TRBV2 and TRBJ1-4; TRBD1 aligns across 9 bases. What was sequenced was naive CD8+ T cells from PBMCs. This clonotype originated in a man aged 18 to 29 in good health. Some clones in this sample may be carry-over from other donors' samples. Here the CDR3 DNA reads TGTGCCAGCAGTCCCGGGGACAGGGCAAATGAAAAACTGTTTTTT. Translating it yields CASSPGDRANEKLFF.